A single sample gave rise to the 2 T cell receptor beta chains below, sequenced in a study of blood T cell repertoires in COVID-19. TCRdb keeps only in-frame clones here, not all; method: immunoSEQ multiplex PCR. In the table there are 80,000 or so clones, 85% of which are singletons. Material: peripheral blood. All receptors derive from a man between 50 and 59 years old with COVID-19, enrolled during active disease.

This clone was observed a few times. The J gene is TRBJ1-1, the V gene TRBV3-1 (or the pseudogene TRBV3-2); tentatively, D is TRBD1 (5 bases). CDR3 length: 14 residues. The germline gives CDR1 LGHDT, CDR2 YNNKEL (reference sequence). V shed 4 bases and J shed 6 bases, with 15 bases lying between them. The CDR3 coding sequence is TGTGCCAGCAGCCCGCGGGACGGACGGGCTGAAGCTTTCTTT. Translated, it gives CASSPRDGRAEAFF.

The chain is built from TRBV21-1 and TRBJ1-3; the table's D call TRBD1 went unverified against the DNA. TRBV21-1 is a pseudogene locus. This CDR3 comprises 18 residues. In nucleotides, the CDR3 is TGTGCCAGCAGCAAAGGGACAGGGGCTGTTCTCGAAGGAAACACCATATATTTT. Protein sequence: CASSKGTGAVLEGNTIYF.